This entry lists 20 T cell receptor beta chains sequenced from one sample in a study of blood T cell repertoires in COVID-19. Profiling relied on immunoSEQ multiplex PCR, and the TCRdb table lists in-frame clones only, not all of them. The data show about 14,000 clones, roughly 93% seen once. Material for sequencing was peripheral blood. These receptors came from a human donor in a cohort sampled during active COVID-19.

The count of this clone is one. This chain connects TRBV2 to TRBJ2-5; 14 bases match TRBD2. There are 15 residues in the CDR3. Trimming removed 7 bases from V and 7 bases from J; junction bases left unmatched: 8. CDR1 is SNHLY, CDR2 FYNNEI, per germline. This CDR3 reads CASKGTSGSGGTQYF. CDR3 DNA sequence: TGTGCCAGCAAGGGGACTAGCGGGAGTGGCGGGACCCAGTACTTC. The complete variable domain, with remaining parts taken from reference TRBV2 and TRBJ2-5, reads EPEVTQTPSHQVTQMGQEVILRCVPISNHLYFYWYRQILGQKVEFLVSFYNNEISEKSEIFDDQFSVERPDGSNFTLKIRSTKLEDSAMYFCASKGTSGSGGTQYFGPGTRLLVL.

This chain connects TRBV29-1 to TRBJ2-5, with TRBD1 as a possible D gene (6 bases). In germline, CDR1 is SQVTM, CDR2 ANQGSEA. The CDR3 is made up of 13 amino acids. V was shortened by 6 bases and J by 9 bases, with 20 bases between the two germline ends. The CDR3 sequence is CSVPTASQGPQYF. In DNA, the CDR3 is TGCAGCGTCCCCACAGCATCCCAGGGGCCCCAGTACTTC.

The rearrangement joins TRBV18 to TRBJ2-3; TRBD2 matches at 10 bases. Germline lookup yields CDR1 KGHSH and CDR2 LQKENI. The CDR3 loop spans 15 amino acids. Trimming removed 0 bases from V and 4 bases from J; junction bases left unmatched: 1. This chain's CDR3 is CASSPPLAGADTQYF. The CDR3, as DNA: TGTGCCAGCTCACCACCCCTAGCGGGAGCAGATACGCAGTATTTT.

The chain couples TRBV20-1 to TRBJ2-7; 11 nucleotides agree with TRBD1. Losses at the gene ends were 3 bases for V and 5 bases for J; bases not matched to a gene: 6. Germline CDR1 and CDR2: DFQATT and SNEGSKA (reference sequence). There are 14 residues in the CDR3. The CDR3 DNA reads TGCAGTGCTAGTATTGGGACAGGGGGAAACGAGCAGTACTTC. Protein product: CSASIGTGGNEQYF.

This clone was detected a few times. The chain uses TRBV7-9 and TRBJ2-1, with 9 nucleotides matching TRBD1. Germline-derived CDR1 and CDR2 are SEHNR and FQNEAQ (reference sequence). The junction had 2 bases not matched to a gene; V was cut back by 4 bases and J by 1 base. CDR3 length: 15 residues. The CDR3 nucleotides are TGTGCCAGCAGCTCGGGACAGGGTTCCTACAATGAGCAGTTCTTC. Translating it yields CASSSGQGSYNEQFF. Looking up the rest from reference TRBV7-9 and TRBJ2-1 gives the full variable domain: DTGVSQNPRHKITKRGQNVTFRCDPISEHNRLYWYRQTLGQGPEFLTYFQNEAQLEKSRLLSDRFSAERPKGSFSTLEIQRTEQGDSAMYLCASSSGQGSYNEQFFGPGTRLTVL.

J is TRBJ2-3 and V is TRBV7-6, with a weak D call TRBD1 (6 bases). Germline V gene data show CDR1 as SGHVS and CDR2 as FNYEAQ. The V gene lost 2 bases and the J gene lost 3 bases, with 12 bases spanning the gap. The CDR3 totals 15 residues. Here the CDR3 reads CASSLTWGQTDTQYF. The CDR3 coding sequence is TGTGCCAGCAGCTTAACGTGGGGACAAACAGATACGCAGTATTTT.

The chain employs TRBV5-1 and TRBJ2-3; 11 bases are a match to TRBD2. CDR3 length: 16 residues. J lost 5 bases, V lost 6 bases, and 11 bases had no gene match. CDR1 SGHRS and CDR2 YFSETQ come from the germline V gene. The CDR3 sequence: CASMTSGAPQRDTQYF. For the CDR3, the DNA is TGCGCCAGCATGACTAGCGGGGCCCCTCAAAGAGATACGCAGTATTTT.

The rearrangement uses TRBV27 and TRBJ2-2; 8 nucleotides align to TRBD1. From germline, CDR1 is MNHEY and CDR2 SMNVEV (reference sequence). The CDR3 runs to 15 residues. V shed 3 bases and J 7 bases; nucleotides not matched to a gene: 7. The CDR3 loop reads CASSLGTGWGGELFF. The DNA for the CDR3 is TGTGCCAGCAGTTTGGGGACAGGTTGGGGCGGGGAGCTGTTTTTT.

This clone has a single count. This chain joins TRBV28 and TRBJ2-3; 8 bases agree with TRBD2. Germline V gives CDR1 MDHEN, CDR2 SYDVKM. V trimming: 3 bases; J trimming: 0 bases; junction bases outside the gene matches: 2. This CDR3 region has 15 residues. The chain's CDR3 is CASSLAGGSTDTQYF. The CDR3 DNA sequence: TGTGCCAGCAGTTTGGCGGGAGGTAGCACAGATACGCAGTATTTT.

This chain connects TRBV29-1 to TRBJ1-1, with a weak D call TRBD1 (6 bases). V was pared by 5 bases and J by 0 bases, with 10 bases between. CDR3 size: 13 residues. Looked up from germline, CDR1 is SQVTM and CDR2 is ANQGSEA. CDR3 sequence reads: CSVRRQVNTEAFF. CDR3 sequence (DNA): TGCAGCGTTCGACGACAGGTGAACACTGAAGCTTTCTTT.

This sequence joins TRBV19 and TRBJ2-1; 13 bases are a match to TRBD2. CDR3 size: 13 residues. V dropped 9 bases and J dropped 6; count of bases not matched to a gene: 2. Germline-derived CDR1 and CDR2 are LNHDA and SQIVND (reference sequence). CDR3 DNA sequence: TGTGCCAGCAGGACTAGCGGGAGCAATGAGCAGTTCTTC. Protein: CASRTSGSNEQFF.

The chain couples TRBV12-3 or TRBV12-4 to TRBJ2-7; TRBD1 matches at 7 bases. The CDR3 is 12 amino acids. V lost 5 bases to trimming and J lost 4 bases; unmatched junction nucleotides: 2. The CDR3 region is CASSPGQYEQYF. The CDR3 DNA is TGTGCCAGCAGTCCGGGACAGTACGAGCAGTACTTC.

In the case of this clone: The junction and the germline gene differ at one end; a read error may be behind it. Other DNA sequences of this sample code for an identical CDR3. This chain joins TRBV28 and TRBJ1-3, with no clear D. Germline values: CDR1 MDHEN, CDR2 SYDVKM. This CDR3 is 16 amino acids long. DNA of the CDR3: TGTGCCAGCAGTTTGGGAGGACGCCTCTCTGGAAACACTATATATTTT. Protein sequence: CASSLGGRLSGNTIYF. Full variable domain (rest looked up from reference TRBV28 and TRBJ1-3): DVKVTQSSRYLVKRTGEKVFLECVQDMDHENMFWYRQDPGLGLRLIYFSYDVKMKEKGDIPEGYSVSREKKERFSLILESASTNQTSMYLCASSLGGRLSGNTIYFGEGSWLTVV.

This sequence joins TRBV10-3 and TRBJ1-5, with D possibly being TRBD1 (5 bases). V lost 4 bases, J lost 3 bases, and 7 bases lay in between. The CDR3 covers 13 residues. CDR1 is ENHRY and CDR2 is SYGVKD in the germline V gene. The CDR3 sequence: CAISGTNNQPQHF. The DNA of the CDR3 is TGTGCCATCAGTGGGACAAACAATCAGCCCCAGCATTTT.

The chain employs TRBV7-2 and TRBJ2-7; D is possibly TRBD2 (6 bases). CDR1 and CDR2 from the germline V gene are SGHTA and FQGNSA. This CDR3 spans 13 amino acids. V lost 1 base, J lost 6 bases, and 10 bases lay in between. The chain's CDR3 is CASSLGRRAEQYF. The CDR3 DNA is TGTGCCAGCAGCTTAGGGCGGAGGGCCGAGCAGTACTTC.

The rearrangement uses TRBV6-6 and TRBJ1-5, with D maybe TRBD1 (6 bases). Germline CDR1 is MNHNY and CDR2 is SVGAGI (reference sequence). V shed 8 bases and J shed 2 bases, with 16 bases lying between them. The CDR3 runs to 15 residues. The CDR3 spells CASEAQGFGNQPQHF. The CDR3 DNA reads as TGTGCCAGCGAAGCACAGGGTTTTGGCAATCAGCCCCAGCATTTT.

The chain couples TRBV28 to TRBJ2-2, with 12 bases lining up with TRBD2. The V gene end was trimmed by 5 bases and the J gene end by 5 bases; junction bases not matched to a gene: 6. In germline, CDR1 is MDHEN, CDR2 SYDVKM. This CDR3 comprises 16 residues. The CDR3 loop reads CASSQTSGRRTGELFF. Written as DNA, the CDR3 is TGTGCCAGCAGTCAGACTAGCGGGAGAAGGACCGGGGAGCTGTTTTTT.

This chain uses TRBV7-9 with TRBJ2-7; 7 nucleotides line up with TRBD1. Germline loops: CDR1 SEHNR, CDR2 FQNEAQ (reference sequence). Trimming removed 0 bases from V and 2 bases from J; junction bases left unmatched: 4. The CDR3 is 15 residues long. The CDR3 DNA follows: TGTGCCAGCAGCTTAGCGTTCGGGACAGCCTACGAGCAGTACTTC. Translated: CASSLAFGTAYEQYF.

This clone was observed a few times. The chain carries TRBV9 and TRBJ1-1; possible D gene TRBD1, 6 bases. CDR1 is SGDLS, CDR2 YYNGEE, per germline. The CDR3 contains 16 residues. The V end was cut by 0 bases, the J end by 1 base, with 13 bases between. CDR3 nucleotide sequence: TGTGCCAGCAGCGTAGTAGGGGGAGTGGAGAACACTGAAGCTTTCTTT. It translates to CASSVVGGVENTEAFF.

The rearrangement links TRBV7-9 to TRBJ2-5, with 11 bases that match TRBD1. This CDR3 has 15 amino acids. The V gene end was trimmed by 5 bases and the J gene end by 4 bases; junction bases not matched to a gene: 6. CDR1 is SEHNR and CDR2 is FQNEAQ in the germline V gene (reference sequence). In DNA form, the CDR3 reads TGTGCCAGCAGCACACTCGGGACAGGGGGAGAGACCCAGTACTTC. This gives the protein CASSTLGTGGETQYF.